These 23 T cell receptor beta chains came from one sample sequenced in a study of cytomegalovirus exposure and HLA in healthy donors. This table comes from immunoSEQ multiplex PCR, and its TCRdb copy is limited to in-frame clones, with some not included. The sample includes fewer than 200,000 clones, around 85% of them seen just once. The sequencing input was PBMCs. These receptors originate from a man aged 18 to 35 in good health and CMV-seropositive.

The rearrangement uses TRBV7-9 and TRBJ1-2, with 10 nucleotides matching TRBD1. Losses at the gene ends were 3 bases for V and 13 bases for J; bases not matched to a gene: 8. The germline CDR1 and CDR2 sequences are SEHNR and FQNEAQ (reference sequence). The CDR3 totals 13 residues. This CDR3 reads CASSLEGQGERTF. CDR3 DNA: TGTGCCAGCAGCTTGGAAGGACAGGGGGAACGCACCTTC.

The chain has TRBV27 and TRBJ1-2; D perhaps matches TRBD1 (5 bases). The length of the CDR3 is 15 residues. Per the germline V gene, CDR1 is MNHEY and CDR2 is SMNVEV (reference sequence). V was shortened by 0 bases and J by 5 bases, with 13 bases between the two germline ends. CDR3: CASSLSGAHGYGYTF. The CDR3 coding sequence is TGTGCCAGCAGTTTATCAGGGGCCCATGGTTATGGCTACACCTTC.

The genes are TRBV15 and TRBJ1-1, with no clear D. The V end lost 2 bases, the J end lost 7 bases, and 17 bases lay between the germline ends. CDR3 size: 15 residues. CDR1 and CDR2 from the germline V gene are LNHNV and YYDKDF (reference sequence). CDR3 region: CATSRLKEGSYEAFF. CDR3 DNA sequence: TGTGCCACCAGCAGACTAAAGGAGGGAAGCTATGAAGCTTTCTTT.

CDR3 amino acids: CSVGTGGYNEQFF. Written as DNA, the CDR3 is TGCAGCGTTGGGACAGGGGGCTACAATGAGCAGTTCTTC. V usage is TRBV29-1 and J usage is TRBJ2-1, with 10 nucleotides matching TRBD1. There are 13 residues in the CDR3. Germline V gene data show CDR1 as SQVTM and CDR2 as ANQGSEA. Trimming at V came to 4 bases and at J to 3 bases, leaving 0 bases not matched to a gene.

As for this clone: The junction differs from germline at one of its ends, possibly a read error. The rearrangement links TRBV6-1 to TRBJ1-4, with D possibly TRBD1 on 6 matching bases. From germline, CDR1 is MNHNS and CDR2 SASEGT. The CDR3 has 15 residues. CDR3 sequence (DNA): TGTGCCAGCACTTTTACCGGGACAACGAATGAAAAACTGTTTTTT. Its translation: CASTFTGTTNEKLFF.

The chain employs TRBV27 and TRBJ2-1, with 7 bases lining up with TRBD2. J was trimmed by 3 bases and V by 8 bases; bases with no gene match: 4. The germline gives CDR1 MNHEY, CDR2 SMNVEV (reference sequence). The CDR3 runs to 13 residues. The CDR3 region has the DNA TGTGCCAGCCAGGCTAGCGGCTACAATGAGCAGTTCTTC. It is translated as CASQASGYNEQFF.

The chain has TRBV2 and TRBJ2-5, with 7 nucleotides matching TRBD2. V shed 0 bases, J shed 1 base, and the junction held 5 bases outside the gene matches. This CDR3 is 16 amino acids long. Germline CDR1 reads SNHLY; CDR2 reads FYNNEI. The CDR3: CASSEARGLPQETQYF. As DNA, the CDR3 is TGTGCCAGCAGTGAAGCGCGGGGACTACCCCAAGAGACCCAGTACTTC.

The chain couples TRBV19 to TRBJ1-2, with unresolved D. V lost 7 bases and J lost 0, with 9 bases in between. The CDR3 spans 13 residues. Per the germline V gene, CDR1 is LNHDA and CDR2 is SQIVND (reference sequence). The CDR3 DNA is TGTGCCAGTACTGGGCCTTCTAACTATGGCTACACCTTC. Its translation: CASTGPSNYGYTF. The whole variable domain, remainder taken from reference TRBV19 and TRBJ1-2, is DGGITQSPKYLFRKEGQNVTLSCEQNLNHDAMYWYRQDPGQGLRLIYYSQIVNDFQKGDIAEGYSVSREKKESFPLTVTSAQKNPTAFYLCASTGPSNYGYTFGSGTRLTVV.

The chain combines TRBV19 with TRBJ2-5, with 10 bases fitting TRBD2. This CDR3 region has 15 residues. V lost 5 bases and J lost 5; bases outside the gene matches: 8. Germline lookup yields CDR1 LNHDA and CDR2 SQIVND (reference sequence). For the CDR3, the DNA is TGTGCCAGTAGTGGGCTAGCGGGAGTGAGCGAGACCCAGTACTTC. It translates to CASSGLAGVSETQYF.

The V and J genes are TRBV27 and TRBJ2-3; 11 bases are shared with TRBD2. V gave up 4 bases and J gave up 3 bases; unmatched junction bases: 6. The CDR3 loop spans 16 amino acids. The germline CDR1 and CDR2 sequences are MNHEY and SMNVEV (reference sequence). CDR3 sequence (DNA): TGTGCCAGCAGTTCAACTAGCGGGGGTTTTACAGATACGCAGTATTTT. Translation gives CASSSTSGGFTDTQYF.

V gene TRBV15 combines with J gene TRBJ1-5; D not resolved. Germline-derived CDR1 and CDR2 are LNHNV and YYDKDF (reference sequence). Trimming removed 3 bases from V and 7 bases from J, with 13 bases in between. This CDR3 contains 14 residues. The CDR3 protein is CATSRAGREQPQHF. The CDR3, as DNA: TGTGCCACCAGCAGGGCGGGTAGGGAACAGCCCCAGCATTTT.

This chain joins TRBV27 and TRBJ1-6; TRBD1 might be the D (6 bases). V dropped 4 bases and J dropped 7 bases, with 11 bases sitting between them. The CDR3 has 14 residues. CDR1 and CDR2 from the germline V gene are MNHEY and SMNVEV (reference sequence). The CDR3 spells CASSYRAANSPLHF. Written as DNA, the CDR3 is TGTGCCAGCAGTTACAGGGCTGCCAATTCACCCCTCCACTTT.

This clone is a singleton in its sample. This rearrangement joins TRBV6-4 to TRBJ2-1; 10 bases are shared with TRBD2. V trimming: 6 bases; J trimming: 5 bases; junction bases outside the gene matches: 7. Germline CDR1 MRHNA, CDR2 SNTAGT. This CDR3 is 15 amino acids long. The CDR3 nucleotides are TGTGCCAGCAGCCCCACTAGCGGGAATCACAATGAGCAGTTCTTC. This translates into CASSPTSGNHNEQFF.

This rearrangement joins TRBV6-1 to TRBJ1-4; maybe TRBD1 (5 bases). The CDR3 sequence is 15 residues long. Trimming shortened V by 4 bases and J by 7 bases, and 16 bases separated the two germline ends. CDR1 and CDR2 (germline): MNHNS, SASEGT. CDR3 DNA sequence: TGTGCCAGCAGTGTACTACAGGATTTGGCTGAAAAACTGTTTTTT. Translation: CASSVLQDLAEKLFF.

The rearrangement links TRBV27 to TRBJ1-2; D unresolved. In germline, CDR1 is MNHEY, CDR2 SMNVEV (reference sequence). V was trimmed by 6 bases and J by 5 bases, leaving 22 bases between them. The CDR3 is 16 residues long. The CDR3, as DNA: TGTGCCAGCAGAAAAAACCGGGATCCGGGAATTTATGGCTACACCTTC. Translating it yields CASRKNRDPGIYGYTF.

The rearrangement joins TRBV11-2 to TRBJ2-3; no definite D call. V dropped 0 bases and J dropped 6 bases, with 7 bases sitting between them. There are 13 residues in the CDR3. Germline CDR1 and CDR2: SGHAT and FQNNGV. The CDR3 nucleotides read TGTGCCAGCAGCTTAGATAAAGCGGATACGCAGTATTTT. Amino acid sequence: CASSLDKADTQYF.

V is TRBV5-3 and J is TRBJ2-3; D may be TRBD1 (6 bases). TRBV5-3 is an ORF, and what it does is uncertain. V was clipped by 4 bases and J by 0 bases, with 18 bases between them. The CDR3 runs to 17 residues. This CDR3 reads CARSPRTDSTSTDTQYF. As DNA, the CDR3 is TGTGCCAGAAGCCCGCGGACAGACTCTACTAGCACAGATACGCAGTATTTT.

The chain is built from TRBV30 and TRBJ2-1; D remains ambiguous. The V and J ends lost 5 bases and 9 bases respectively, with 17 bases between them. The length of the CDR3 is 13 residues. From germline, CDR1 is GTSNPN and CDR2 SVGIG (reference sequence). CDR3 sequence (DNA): TGTGCCTGGGCTGGTGCCCTTAGAGGTGAGCAGTTCTTC. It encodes CAWAGALRGEQFF.

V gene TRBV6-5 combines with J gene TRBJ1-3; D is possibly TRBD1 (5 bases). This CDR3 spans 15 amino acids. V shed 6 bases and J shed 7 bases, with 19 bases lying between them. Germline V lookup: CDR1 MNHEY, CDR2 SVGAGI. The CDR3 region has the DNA TGTGCCAGCAGCCGGACCGACAGCGCAGACAACACCATATATTTT. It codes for CASSRTDSADNTIYF.

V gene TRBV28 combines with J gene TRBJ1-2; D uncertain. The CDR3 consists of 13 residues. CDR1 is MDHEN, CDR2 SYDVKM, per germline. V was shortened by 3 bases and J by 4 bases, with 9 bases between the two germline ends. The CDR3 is CASSFRVGYGYTF. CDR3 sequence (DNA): TGTGCCAGCAGTTTTCGGGTGGGCTATGGCTACACCTTC.

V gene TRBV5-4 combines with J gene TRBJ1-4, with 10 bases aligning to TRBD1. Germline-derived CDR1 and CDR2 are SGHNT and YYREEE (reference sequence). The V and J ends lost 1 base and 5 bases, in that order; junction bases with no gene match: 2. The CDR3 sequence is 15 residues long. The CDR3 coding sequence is TGTGCCAGCAGCTTGCTGGGACAGGGGAATGAAAAACTGTTTTTT. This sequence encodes CASSLLGQGNEKLFF.

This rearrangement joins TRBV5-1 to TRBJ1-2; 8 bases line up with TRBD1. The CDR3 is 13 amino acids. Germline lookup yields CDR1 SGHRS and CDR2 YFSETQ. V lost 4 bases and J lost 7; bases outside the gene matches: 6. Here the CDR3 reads CASSTGQGSGYTF. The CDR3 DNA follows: TGCGCCAGCAGCACCGGACAGGGAAGTGGCTACACCTTC.

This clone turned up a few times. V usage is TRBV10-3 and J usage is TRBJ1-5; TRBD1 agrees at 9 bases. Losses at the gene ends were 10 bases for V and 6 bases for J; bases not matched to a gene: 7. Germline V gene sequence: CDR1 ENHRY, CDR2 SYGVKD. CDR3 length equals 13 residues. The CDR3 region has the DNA TGTGCCAGTCGGGACAGGGATAGTCAGCCCCAGCATTTT. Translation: CASRDRDSQPQHF.